Here is one T cell receptor beta chain with its context. No antigen is known for it. These data are taken from a study of cytomegalovirus exposure and HLA in healthy donors. The wider study: HLA-typed donors were the source of approximately 88 million unique TCRs held in an early data release. Points from the study as a whole: A later analysis associated 15,000 to 20,000 TCR beta sequences with HLA alleles at a 0.05 false discovery rate. Analyzed later, most CMV-associated TCR beta chains appeared HLA-restricted. About 87% or about 30% of the time was how often most TCR beta V segments were productive, according to an earlier analysis.

CDR1 SGHRS and CDR2 YFSETQ come from the germline V gene. The CDR3 has 15 residues. Trimming cost V 4 bases and J 7 bases, with 18 bases left between them. Vbeta (60) and Jbeta (13) primers were used in the PCR. The protocol was immunoSEQ multiplex PCR, while the TCRdb copy is restricted to in-frame clones and leaves out a portion. The sample lists 200,000 to 300,000 clones, about 80% occurring once. This clonotype was sampled from a woman aged 40 to 49 in good health and CMV-seropositive. Source material: PBMCs. J is TRBJ2-1 and V is TRBV5-1, with D possibly being TRBD1 (6 bases). DNA of the CDR3: TGCGCCAGCAGCCGCGGTACAGGGTTAATGAATGAGCAGTTCTTC. Translation: CASSRGTGLMNEQFF.